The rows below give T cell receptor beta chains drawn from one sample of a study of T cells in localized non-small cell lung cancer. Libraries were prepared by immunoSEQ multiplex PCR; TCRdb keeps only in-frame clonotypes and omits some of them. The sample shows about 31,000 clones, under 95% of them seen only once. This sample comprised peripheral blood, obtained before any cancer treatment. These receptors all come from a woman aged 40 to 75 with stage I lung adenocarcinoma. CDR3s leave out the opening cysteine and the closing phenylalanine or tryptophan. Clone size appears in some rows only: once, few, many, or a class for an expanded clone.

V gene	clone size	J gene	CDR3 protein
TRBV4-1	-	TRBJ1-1	ASSQVRTANTEAF
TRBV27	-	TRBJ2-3	ASRYSGRPTDTQY
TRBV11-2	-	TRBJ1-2	ASSLSAGFAYGYT
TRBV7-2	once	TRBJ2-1	ASSPNPAGRASSYNEQF
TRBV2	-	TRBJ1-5	ASRYKRNQPQH
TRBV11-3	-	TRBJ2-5	ASSRSTGIRETQY
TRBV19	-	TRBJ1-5	ASTPGQGTQPQH
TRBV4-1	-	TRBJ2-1	ASSRGLAGVGEQF
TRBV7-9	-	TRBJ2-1	ASILGLSNEQF
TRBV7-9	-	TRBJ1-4	ASSDWTGANEKLF
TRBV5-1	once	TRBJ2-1	ASSFQLADNEQF
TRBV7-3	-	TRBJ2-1	ASSLFRPTPQQGGEQF
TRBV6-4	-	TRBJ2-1	ASSEVAGPHNEQF
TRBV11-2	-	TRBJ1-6	ASSFPSGHASSYNSPLH
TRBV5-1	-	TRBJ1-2	ASSPGTGVGYT
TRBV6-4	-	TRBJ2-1	ASSGEAGGNNEQF
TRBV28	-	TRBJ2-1	ASSLRTGSERNEQF
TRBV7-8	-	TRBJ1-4	ASSSGQFNEKLF
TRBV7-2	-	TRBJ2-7	ASSPGPGKQY
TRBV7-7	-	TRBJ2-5	ASSPDRDRTQY
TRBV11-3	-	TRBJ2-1	ASSPMGVTYNEQF
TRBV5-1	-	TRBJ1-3	ASSPRDRGWRGAGNTIY
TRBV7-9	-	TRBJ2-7	ASSPYGTPGGEQY
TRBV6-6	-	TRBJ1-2	ASSDFGPHS
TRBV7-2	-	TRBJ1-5	ASSADNQPQH